These T cell receptor beta chains were read from a single sample in a study of T-cell memory formation after mild COVID-19. TCRdb fed the 5' RACE reads into MiXCR, producing one record per CDR3 protein. The sample includes about 470,000 distinct CDR3 sequences, around a quarter of them seen just once. Material: PBMCs or a T cell subset sorted from them (not recorded which). These receptor sequences come from an adult woman who had mild COVID-19 (a few samples of this study predate the infection). Cell type and time point are not known. The CDR3 runs from the conserved cysteine through the conserved F or W. Fields, in order: J gene, D gene, clone size, V gene, CDR3 DNA, CDR3 protein. D genes are given only for firm matches. Rows give clone size only sometimes, using once, few, many, or a class for an expanded clone.

TRBJ2-1	TRBD2	few	TRBV6-7	TGTGCCAGCAGTACCCCTACTAGCGGGAGCAATGAAGTCTACAATGAGCAGTTCTTC	CASSTPTSGSNEVYNEQFF
TRBJ2-4	NA	NA	TRBV5-6	TGTGCCAGCGTGAGGGGGACGGAGGGAAACATTCAGTACTTC	CASVRGTEGNIQYF
TRBJ2-1	NA	NA	TRBV7-9	TGTGCCAGCAGCCCCTCTCGAGTATACAATGAGCAGTTCTTC	CASSPSRVYNEQFF
TRBJ2-3	TRBD2	NA	TRBV29-1	TGCAGCGTTGAAAGTACTAGCGGGAGTGGAGATACGCAGTATTTT	CSVESTSGSGDTQYF
TRBJ1-6	NA	many	TRBV6-5	TGTGCCAGCAGGACAGGAGGAGGGCGCGATAATTCACCCCTCCACTTT	CASRTGGGRDNSPLHF
TRBJ1-5	TRBD1	NA	TRBV20-1	TGCAGTGCTAGAGATAGCGGACAGGGGGCGAATCAGCCCCAGCATTTT	CSARDSGQGANQPQHF
TRBJ2-1	NA	few	TRBV14	TGTGCCAGCAGTCGAAAGATACGTGAGCAGTTCTTC	CASSRKIREQFF
TRBJ2-7	TRBD2	NA	TRBV2	TGTGCCAGCAGCGGACTAGCGGTGAGCTCCTACGAGCAGTACTTC	CASSGLAVSSYEQYF
TRBJ1-2	NA	few	TRBV12-3/TRBV12-4	TGTGCCAGCAGTAGATATGGCTACACCTTC	CASSRYGYTF
TRBJ2-1	TRBD2	few	TRBV7-9	TGTGCCAGCAGCCATAGCGGGAGAGGCTACAATGAGCAGTTCTTC	CASSHSGRGYNEQFF
TRBJ2-1	NA	NA	TRBV29-1	TGCAGCGTTGAGCTAGCGATGAGCTCCTACAATGAGCAGTTCTTC	CSVELAMSSYNEQFF
TRBJ1-5	NA	NA	TRBV4-2	TGTGCCAGCAGCCAAGATACGGGAGGGTATAGCAATCAGCCCCAGCATTTT	CASSQDTGGYSNQPQHF
TRBJ2-1	TRBD1	few	TRBV5-1	TGCGCCAGCAGCTTGAACCCAGGGGGCGCGAGCTACAATGAGCAGTTCTTC	CASSLNPGGASYNEQFF
TRBJ2-1	TRBD2	few	TRBV15	TGTGCCACCAGCGCGAAAGGGGAATTGGGCGGGAGATCGGAGCAGTTCTTC	CATSAKGELGGRSEQFF
TRBJ2-4	TRBD2	few	TRBV6-8	TGTGCCAGCAGTTATGGGACTAGCCTATCCAAAAACATTCAGTACTTC	CASSYGTSLSKNIQYF
TRBJ2-3	NA	once	TRBV5-5	TGCGCCAGCAGCCAAGAGTTTTTGGGATCGGGAGATACGCAGTATTTT	CASSQEFLGSGDTQYF
TRBJ1-1	TRBD1	NA	TRBV10-3	TGTGCCAGCAGGGACAGATACACTGAAGCTTTCTTT	CASRDRYTEAFF
TRBJ2-2	NA	NA	TRBV19	TGTGCCAGTAGTATAGTGGTTCGACTGCTACACGAGGTCGGGGAGCTGTTTTTT	CASSIVVRLLHEVGELFF
TRBJ2-7	NA	NA	TRBV20-1	TGCAGTGCTATCGGGCGGGTCCACTCCTACGAGCAGTACTTC	CSAIGRVHSYEQYF
TRBJ2-1	TRBD2	NA	TRBV29-1	TGCAGCGGATCTGGACTAGCGGGAGCGGGAAATGAGCAGTTCTTC	CSGSGLAGAGNEQFF
TRBJ1-6	TRBD1	NA	TRBV10-3	TGTGCCATCAGTGAAGCGGGACAGGGTACTTCACCCCTCCACTTT	CAISEAGQGTSPLHF
TRBJ2-1	TRBD2	few	TRBV5-6	TGTGCCAGCAGCTTGGTGCGGCGGGAGGCCTACAATGAGCAGTTCTTC	CASSLVRREAYNEQFF
TRBJ1-2	NA	few	TRBV12-3/TRBV12-4	TGTGCCAGCAGTTCCCCGGCCTATGGAGGCTACACCTTC	CASSSPAYGGYTF
TRBJ2-7	TRBD1	NA	TRBV2	TGTGCCAGCCCCCCTCCGGGACAGATATCCTCCGAGCAGTACTTC	CASPPPGQISSEQYF
TRBJ1-5	NA	few	TRBV27	TGTGCCAGCAGTTCCTTGCATAGCAATCAGCCCCAGCATTTT	CASSSLHSNQPQHF
TRBJ2-7	TRBD2	NA	TRBV9	TGTGCCAGCAGCGTAAGCGGGGGAAGCTCCTACGAGCAGTACTTC	CASSVSGGSSYEQYF
TRBJ1-1	NA	few	TRBV12-3/TRBV12-4	TGTGCCAGCAGTTTCAGTAGTACAATGAACACTGAAGCTTTCTTT	CASSFSSTMNTEAFF
TRBJ2-3	NA	many	TRBV27	TGTGCCAGCAGCAGTCATAGCACAGATACGCAGTATTTT	CASSSHSTDTQYF
TRBJ2-3	TRBD2	few	TRBV20-1	TGCAGTGCTAGTGGGCTAGCGGAAGGAGGCACAGATACGCAGTATTTT	CSASGLAEGGTDTQYF